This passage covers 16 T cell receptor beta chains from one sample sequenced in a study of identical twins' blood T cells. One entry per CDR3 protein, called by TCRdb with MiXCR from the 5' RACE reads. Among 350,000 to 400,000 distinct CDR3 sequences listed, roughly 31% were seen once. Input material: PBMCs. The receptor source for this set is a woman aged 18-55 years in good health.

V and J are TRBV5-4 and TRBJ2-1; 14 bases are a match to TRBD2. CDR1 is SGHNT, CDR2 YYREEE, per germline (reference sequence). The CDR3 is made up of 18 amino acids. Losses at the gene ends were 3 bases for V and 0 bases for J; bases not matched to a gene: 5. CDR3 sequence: CASSSGLAGVSSYNEQFF. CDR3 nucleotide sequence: TGTGCCAGCAGCTCGGGACTAGCGGGAGTGAGCTCCTACAATGAGCAGTTCTTC.

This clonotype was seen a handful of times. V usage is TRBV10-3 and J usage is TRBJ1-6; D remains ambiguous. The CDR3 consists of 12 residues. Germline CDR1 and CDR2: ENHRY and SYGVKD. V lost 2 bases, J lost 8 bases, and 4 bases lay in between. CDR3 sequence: CAISEDDSPLHF. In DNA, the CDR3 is TGTGCCATCAGTGAGGATGATTCACCCCTCCACTTT.

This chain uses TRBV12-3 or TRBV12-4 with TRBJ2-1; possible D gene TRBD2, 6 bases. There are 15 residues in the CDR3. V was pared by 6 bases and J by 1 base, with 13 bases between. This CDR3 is CASSPSAGSYNEQFF. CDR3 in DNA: TGTGCCAGCAGCCCCTCCGCGGGATCCTACAATGAGCAGTTCTTC.

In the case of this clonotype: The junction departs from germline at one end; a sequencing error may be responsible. This CDR3 reads CANSPRTGDMRGGHNEQFF. The CDR3 region has the DNA TGTGCCAACTCACCCCGTACTGGCGACATGAGGGGGGGACACAATGAGCAGTTCTTC. This sequence joins TRBV18 and TRBJ2-1; tentatively, D is TRBD2 (7 bases). Germline V gene data show CDR1 as KGHSH and CDR2 as LQKENI. This CDR3 has 19 residues.

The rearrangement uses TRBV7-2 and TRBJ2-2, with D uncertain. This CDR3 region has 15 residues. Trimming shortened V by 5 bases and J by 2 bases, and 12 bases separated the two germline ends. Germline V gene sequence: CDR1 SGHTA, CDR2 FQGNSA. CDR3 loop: CASSLYSSNTGELFF. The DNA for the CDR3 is TGTGCCAGCAGCCTGTATAGCTCAAACACCGGGGAGCTGTTTTTT. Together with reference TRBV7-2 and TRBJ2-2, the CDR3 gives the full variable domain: GAGVSQSPSNKVTEKGKDVELRCDPISGHTALYWYRQSLGQGLEFLIYFQGNSAPDKSGLPSDRFSAERTGGSVSTLTIQRTQQEDSAVYLCASSLYSSNTGELFFGEGSRLTVL.

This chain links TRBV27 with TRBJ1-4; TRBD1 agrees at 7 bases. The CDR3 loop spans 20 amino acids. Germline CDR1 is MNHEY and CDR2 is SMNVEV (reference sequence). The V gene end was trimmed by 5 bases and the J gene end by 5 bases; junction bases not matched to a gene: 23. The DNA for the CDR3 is TGTGCCAGCAGTCCGGAGCTCTACCTTTTAGGGACAGAGAGGAATGAAAAACTGTTTTTT. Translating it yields CASSPELYLLGTERNEKLFF.

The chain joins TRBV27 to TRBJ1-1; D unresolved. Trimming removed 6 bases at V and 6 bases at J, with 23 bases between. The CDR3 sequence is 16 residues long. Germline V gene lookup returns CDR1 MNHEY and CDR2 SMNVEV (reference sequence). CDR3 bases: TGTGCCAGCAGAAATAGTCCCCAGTCCCGGGCGGCTGAAGCTTTCTTT. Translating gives CASRNSPQSRAAEAFF.

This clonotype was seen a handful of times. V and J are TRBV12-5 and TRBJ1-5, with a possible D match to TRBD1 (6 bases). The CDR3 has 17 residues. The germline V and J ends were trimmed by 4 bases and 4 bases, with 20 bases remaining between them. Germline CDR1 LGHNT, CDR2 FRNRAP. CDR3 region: CASGSTPGTMRNQPQHF. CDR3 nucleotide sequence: TGTGCTAGTGGTTCTACCCCCGGGACAATGAGAAATCAGCCCCAGCATTTT.

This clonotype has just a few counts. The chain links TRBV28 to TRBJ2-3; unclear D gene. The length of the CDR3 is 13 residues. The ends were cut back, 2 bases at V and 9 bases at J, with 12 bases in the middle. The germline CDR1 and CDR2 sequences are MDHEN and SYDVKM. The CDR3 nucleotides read TGTGCCAGCAGTTTAGGCCCCTTTCAGACGCAGTATTTT. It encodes CASSLGPFQTQYF.

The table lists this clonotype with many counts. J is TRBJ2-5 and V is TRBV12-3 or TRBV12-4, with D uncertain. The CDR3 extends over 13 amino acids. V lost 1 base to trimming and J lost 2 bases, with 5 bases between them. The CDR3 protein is CASSLGPQETQYF. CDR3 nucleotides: TGTGCCAGCAGTTTAGGGCCTCAAGAGACCCAGTACTTC.

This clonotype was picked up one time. CDR3 sequence (DNA): TGCAGCGCGCCCCAGGGAAACGAGCAGTACTTC. Protein product: CSAPQGNEQYF. The J gene is TRBJ2-7, the V gene TRBV29-1, with D perhaps TRBD1 (5 bases). Germline V gene sequence: CDR1 SQVTM, CDR2 ANQGSEA. Between the trimmed V and J ends, which lost 7 bases and 5 bases, there was a span of 12 bases. CDR3 size: 11 residues.

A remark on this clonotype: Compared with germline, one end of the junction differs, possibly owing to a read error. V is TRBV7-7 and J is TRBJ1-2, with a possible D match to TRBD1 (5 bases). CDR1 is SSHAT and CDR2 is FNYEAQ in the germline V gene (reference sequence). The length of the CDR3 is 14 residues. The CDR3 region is CASSLDRGMNGYTF. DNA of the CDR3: TGTGCTAGCAGCTTAGATCGGGGGATGAATGGCTACACCTTC.

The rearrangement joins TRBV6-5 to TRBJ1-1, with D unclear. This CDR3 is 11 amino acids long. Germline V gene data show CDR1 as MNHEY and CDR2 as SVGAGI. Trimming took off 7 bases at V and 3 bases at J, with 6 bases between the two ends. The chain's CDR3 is CASKEDTEAFF. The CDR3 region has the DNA TGTGCCAGCAAGGAAGACACTGAAGCTTTCTTT.

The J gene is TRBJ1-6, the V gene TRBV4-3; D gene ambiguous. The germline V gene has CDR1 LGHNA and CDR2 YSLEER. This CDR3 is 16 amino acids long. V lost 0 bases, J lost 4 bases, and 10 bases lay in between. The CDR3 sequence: CASSQDGQLYNSPLHF. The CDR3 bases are TGCGCCAGCAGCCAAGATGGCCAGTTATATAATTCACCCCTCCACTTT.

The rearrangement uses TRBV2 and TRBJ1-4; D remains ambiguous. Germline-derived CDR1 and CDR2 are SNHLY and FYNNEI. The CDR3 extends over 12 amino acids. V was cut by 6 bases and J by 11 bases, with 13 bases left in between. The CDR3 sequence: CASSPTAEKLFF. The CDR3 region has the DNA TGTGCCAGCAGCCCCACCGCTGAGAAACTGTTTTTT.

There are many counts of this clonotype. This chain's CDR3 is CASSQHSGGDQPQHF. CDR3 sequence (DNA): TGCGCCAGCAGCCAACACTCAGGGGGCGATCAGCCCCAGCATTTT. This chain connects TRBV5-1 to TRBJ1-5; 8 bases align to TRBD1. V gave up 4 bases and J gave up 5 bases; unmatched junction bases: 8. The CDR3 length is 15 residues. The germline CDR1 and CDR2 sequences are SGHRS and YFSETQ.